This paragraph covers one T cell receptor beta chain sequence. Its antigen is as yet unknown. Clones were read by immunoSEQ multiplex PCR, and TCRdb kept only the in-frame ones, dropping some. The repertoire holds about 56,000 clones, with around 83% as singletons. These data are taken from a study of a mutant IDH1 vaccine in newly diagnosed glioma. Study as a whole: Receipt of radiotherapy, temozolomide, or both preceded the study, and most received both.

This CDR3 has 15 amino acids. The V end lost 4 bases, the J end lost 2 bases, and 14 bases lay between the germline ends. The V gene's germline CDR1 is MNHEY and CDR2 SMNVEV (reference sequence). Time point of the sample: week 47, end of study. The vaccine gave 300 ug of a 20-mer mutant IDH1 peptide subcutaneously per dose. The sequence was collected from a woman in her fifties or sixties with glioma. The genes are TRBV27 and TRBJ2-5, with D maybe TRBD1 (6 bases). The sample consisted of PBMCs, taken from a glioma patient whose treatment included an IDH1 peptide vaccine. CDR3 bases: TGTGCCAGCAGTTATACAACAGGGCCTCAAGAGACCCAGTACTTC. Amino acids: CASSYTTGPQETQYF.